By frequency, the clone carrying this TCR beta chain is medium-sized. The antigen remains unidentified. TCRdb reprocessed the 5' RACE reads; each CDR3 protein has one entry and no DNA is given. The sample shows roughly 150,000 distinct CDR3 sequences, and 20% to 25% sits with its ten largest clones. These data are taken from a study of T cells expressing NK-cell markers. Germline assignment: CDR1 LGHDT and CDR2 YNNKEL (reference sequence). The CDR3 sequence is 14 residues long. Study conclusions and caveats: The same clonotypes also predominated in the CD3+CD56-NKG2C+ fraction of several donors.

The sequence derives from a man aged 18-75 years in good health. V usage is TRBV3-1 and J usage is TRBJ2-3; absent DNA, TCRdb's TRBD1 call cannot be checked. The sequenced material came from blood T cells: a sorted CD56 or NKG2C T cell subset, CD4+ or CD8+ T cells, or bulk PBMC T cells (not recorded which). The chain's CDR3 is CASSQEPGGDTQYF.